A selection of T cell receptor beta chains follows, all from one sample in a study of blood T cell repertoires in COVID-19. This table comes from immunoSEQ multiplex PCR, and its TCRdb copy is limited to in-frame clones, with some not included. In the table there are approximately 75,000 clones, 82% of which are singletons. The sample taken for sequencing was peripheral blood. These receptor sequences come from a woman older than 75 with acute or convalescent COVID-19. The CDR3 runs from the conserved cysteine through the conserved F or W. Each record gives: D gene, J gene, V gene, clone size, CDR3 DNA, CDR3 protein. The D gene is left open where the match is weak. Where a row states a size, it is once, few, many or the class of an expanded clone; other rows omit it.

TRBD1 TRBJ2-1 TRBV3-1/TRBV3-2 - TGTGCCAGCAGCCAGATGGGACAGGGCCTCTATGGGAATGAGCAGTTCTTC CASSQMGQGLYGNEQFF
TRBD1 TRBJ1-5 TRBV5-1 - TGCGCCAGCAGCTGGGACAGGGACCAGCCCCAGCATTTT CASSWDRDQPQHF
- TRBJ1-1 TRBV4-1 - TGCGCCAGCAGCCAACCCGACATATCCTCTCTCACTGAAGCTTTCTTT CASSQPDISSLTEAFF
- TRBJ2-2 TRBV11-2 many TGTGCCAGCAGCTTAGCCGGGACAGGGGAGCTGTTTTTT CASSLAGTGELFF
- TRBJ1-2 TRBV6-1 - TGTGCCAGCAGTGAAGGGGGGGGTCTTTTTAAGGAATACACCTTC CASSEGGGLFKEYTF
TRBD1 TRBJ1-2 TRBV5-5 - TGTGCCAGCAGCTTGGCAGGGGGTACTAACTATGGCTACACCTTC CASSLAGGTNYGYTF
- TRBJ2-7 TRBV4-1 - TGCGCCAGCAGCCAAGATTGGGGGCAGGGCGACGAGCAGTACTTC CASSQDWGQGDEQYF
- TRBJ2-5 TRBV7-2 - TGTGCCAGCAGCTTAGTTAGTATGGAGACCCAGTACTTC CASSLVSMETQYF
- TRBJ1-4 TRBV9 once TGTGCCAGCAGCGTAGCAACGGGTAATATCTACGAAAAACTGTTTTTT CASSVATGNIYEKLFF
- TRBJ1-1 TRBV27 - TGTGCCAGCAGTTTAAGGAAGTTCAGGGCCACTGAAGCTTTCTTT CASSLRKFRATEAFF
TRBD2 TRBJ2-5 TRBV19 - TGTGCCAGTAGTATAGGGGGAGGGGTTGGGGAGACCCAGTACTTC CASSIGGGVGETQYF
TRBD2 TRBJ2-3 TRBV19 - TGTGCCAGTAGTATCCAGCGGGGGGGACCAGATACGCAGTATTTT CASSIQRGGPDTQYF
TRBD1 TRBJ1-2 TRBV19 - TGTGCCAGTAGTACAGGGGGTGGTGGCTACACCTTC CASSTGGGGYTF
TRBD1 TRBJ2-3 TRBV29-1 once TGCAGCGTTGGGGAACCAGGGGGCGGCACAGATACGCAGTATTTT CSVGEPGGGTDTQYF
- TRBJ2-1 TRBV12-3/TRBV12-4 - TGTGCCAGCAGCCGACAGTACAATGAGCAGTTCTTC CASSRQYNEQFF
- TRBJ2-7 TRBV2 once TGTGCCAGCAGGAAGACATGGATGGTCTACGAGCAGTACTTC CASRKTWMVYEQYF
TRBD1 TRBJ1-5 TRBV7-9 - TGTGCCAGCAGCTTGGGGGACAGCCGAGGGGATCAGCCCCAGCATTTT CASSLGDSRGDQPQHF
- TRBJ2-7 TRBV27 - TGTGCCAGCAGGTTGCAGGCGACCATCTCCTACGAGCAGTACTTC CASRLQATISYEQYF
- TRBJ1-1 TRBV2 - TGTGCCAGCAAGGTCCGGGGTTGGAACACTGAAGCTTTCTTT CASKVRGWNTEAFF
TRBD1 TRBJ1-5 TRBV6-2/TRBV6-3 once TGTGCCAGCAGTTCGGGACAGGGGCTAAGCAATCAGCCCCAGCATTTT CASSSGQGLSNQPQHF
- TRBJ1-1 TRBV5-6 - TGTGCCAGCAGCTTAGGACAGAGGTACACTGAAGCTTTCTTT CASSLGQRYTEAFF
- TRBJ1-6 TRBV6-5 few TGTGCCAGCGGCGGGCGCTCCTATAATTCACCCCTCCACTTT CASGGRSYNSPLHF
- TRBJ2-7 TRBV2 few TGTGCCAGCAGGGAGGCTGGGAGCTACGAGCAGTACTTC CASREAGSYEQYF
- TRBJ2-7 TRBV21-1 - TGTGCCAGCAGCAAAGGCTGGGACAGTCCCTACGAGCAGTACTTC CASSKGWDSPYEQYF
TRBD1 TRBJ2-5 TRBV11-1 - TGTGCCAGCAGCCTGGACAGGGGGGGGGAGACCCAGTACTTC CASSLDRGGETQYF
- TRBJ2-7 TRBV7-9 - TGTGCCGGCAGCTTATCAGGCGCCTACGAGCAGTACTTC CAGSLSGAYEQYF
- TRBJ2-5 TRBV21-1 - TGTGCCAGCATTACCGGGACAGAAGGGTTAGAGACCCAGTACTTC CASITGTEGLETQYF
TRBD2 TRBJ2-3 TRBV10-1 - TGCGCCAGCGAGGCCGGGGGGGCAGATACGCAGTATTTT CASEAGGADTQYF
TRBD1 TRBJ1-6 TRBV19 - TGTGCCAGTAGTCCGGACAGGGGAGGCGATTCACCCCTCCACTTT CASSPDRGGDSPLHF
- TRBJ1-2 TRBV2 once TGTGCCAGCAGTGAGGCACTGGACAGCCTCTATGGCTACACCTTC CASSEALDSLYGYTF
TRBD1 TRBJ1-4 TRBV19 - TGTGCCAGTACCTCGATGTACAGGGGGCTCGATGAAAAACTGTTTTTT CASTSMYRGLDEKLFF
TRBD1 TRBJ1-4 TRBV11-2 - TGTGCCAGCAGCCCAATCAAACGGACAGGGAATAATGAAAAACTGTTTTTT CASSPIKRTGNNEKLFF
- TRBJ1-2 TRBV11-2 - TGTGCCAGCAGCTTGGGAGTGGCTGGCTACACCTTC CASSLGVAGYTF
TRBD1 TRBJ1-1 TRBV25-1 - TGTGCCAGCAGTCCACAGGGGGCCCCGAACACTGAAGCTTTCTTT CASSPQGAPNTEAFF
- TRBJ1-1 TRBV11-3 - TGTGCCAGCAGCTTATACGGGGACACTGAAGCTTTCTTT CASSLYGDTEAFF
- TRBJ2-1 TRBV4-1 - TGCGCCAGCAGCCAAGAGCGGGGTCTACGAAATGAGCAGTTCTTC CASSQERGLRNEQFF